A single sample is the source of the 7 T cell receptor beta chains below, sequenced in a study of CD8+ T cells in alopecia areata. RNA was isolated and reverse transcribed to cDNA, the sequencing template. Clones were read by immunoSEQ multiplex PCR, and TCRdb kept only the in-frame ones, dropping some. The sample yields about 260,000 clones, about 62% seen once. The treatment is: oral pan-JAK inhibitor, 5-10 mg twice daily. The starting material was CD4+ T cells sorted from blood, obtained around week 54, from a patient treated with tofacitinib. The receptors come from a human donor with alopecia areata.

This sequence joins TRBV9 and TRBJ2-1; 8 nucleotides align to TRBD1. CDR3 length: 15 residues. Germline assignment: CDR1 SGDLS and CDR2 YYNGEE. Trimming at V came to 4 bases and at J to 2 bases, leaving 5 bases not matched to a gene. CDR3 loop: CASSKRQGTYNEQFF. In nucleotides, the CDR3 is TGTGCCAGCAGCAAACGACAGGGGACCTACAATGAGCAGTTCTTC.

This chain connects TRBV5-1 to TRBJ1-4, with 7 nucleotides matching TRBD1. Trimming cost V 4 bases and J 4 bases; bases outside gene matches: 1. From germline, CDR1 is SGHRS and CDR2 YFSETQ. The CDR3 consists of 13 residues. In DNA form, the CDR3 reads TGCGCCAGCAGCCGGGACAGTAATGAAAAACTGTTTTTT. It is translated as CASSRDSNEKLFF.

J is TRBJ1-6 and V is TRBV5-1; no clear D. The CDR3 totals 14 residues. Germline V gene lookup returns CDR1 SGHRS and CDR2 YFSETQ. V was cut by 0 bases and J by 7 bases, with 8 bases left in between. CDR3 nucleotides: TGCGCCAGCAGCTTGGCAATGGGGAATTCACCCCTCCACTTT. Its translation: CASSLAMGNSPLHF. The whole variable domain, remainder taken from reference TRBV5-1 and TRBJ1-6, is KAGVTQTPRYLIKTRGQQVTLSCSPISGHRSVSWYQQTPGQGLQFLFEYFSETQRNKGNFPGRFSGRQFSNSRSEMNVSTLELGDSALYLCASSLAMGNSPLHFGNGTRLTVT.

The sample holds a few counts of this clone. The J gene is TRBJ1-1, the V gene TRBV4-3; tentative D call: TRBD1 (5 bases). Germline V gene lookup returns CDR1 LGHNA and CDR2 YSLEER. This CDR3 has 17 residues. V was shortened by 3 bases and J by 2 bases, with 19 bases between the two germline ends. CDR3 nucleotides: TGCGCCAGCAGCCAGGTCCGAGGGGCCCTGGGAAACACTGAAGCTTTCTTT. Translation: CASSQVRGALGNTEAFF.

The chain uses TRBV20-1 and TRBJ2-5, with D hard to call. The V end was cut by 6 bases, the J end by 5 bases, with 10 bases between. CDR1 DFQATT and CDR2 SNEGSKA come from the germline V gene (reference sequence). The CDR3 loop spans 11 amino acids. CDR3 sequence: CSAERAETQYF. CDR3 DNA: TGCAGTGCCGAACGCGCCGAGACCCAGTACTTC.

The chain recombines TRBV29-1 with TRBJ1-5; D is unclear. The CDR3 loop spans 13 amino acids. The germline V gene encodes CDR1 SQVTM and CDR2 ANQGSEA. V was pared by 4 bases and J by 9 bases, with 16 bases between. CDR3 protein: CSVVEANGVPQHF. CDR3 sequence (DNA): TGCAGCGTTGTTGAGGCCAACGGGGTGCCCCAGCATTTT. The full variable domain, its missing parts supplied by reference TRBV29-1 and TRBJ1-5, is SAVISQKPSRDICQRGTSLTIQCQVDSQVTMMFWYRQQPGQSLTLIATANQGSEATYESGFVIDKFPISRPNLTFSTLTVSNMSPEDSSIYLCSVVEANGVPQHFGDGTRLSIL.

The sample holds a few counts of this clone. The chain carries TRBV7-2 and TRBJ1-1, with TRBD1 matching 8 bases. Germline trimming cut 3 bases from V and 1 base from J; bases unmatched to any gene: 1. Germline values: CDR1 SGHTA, CDR2 FQGNSA. The CDR3 runs to 14 residues. This CDR3 reads CASSFGQGNTEAFF. The CDR3 nucleotides read TGTGCCAGCAGCTTCGGACAGGGGAACACTGAAGCTTTCTTT.